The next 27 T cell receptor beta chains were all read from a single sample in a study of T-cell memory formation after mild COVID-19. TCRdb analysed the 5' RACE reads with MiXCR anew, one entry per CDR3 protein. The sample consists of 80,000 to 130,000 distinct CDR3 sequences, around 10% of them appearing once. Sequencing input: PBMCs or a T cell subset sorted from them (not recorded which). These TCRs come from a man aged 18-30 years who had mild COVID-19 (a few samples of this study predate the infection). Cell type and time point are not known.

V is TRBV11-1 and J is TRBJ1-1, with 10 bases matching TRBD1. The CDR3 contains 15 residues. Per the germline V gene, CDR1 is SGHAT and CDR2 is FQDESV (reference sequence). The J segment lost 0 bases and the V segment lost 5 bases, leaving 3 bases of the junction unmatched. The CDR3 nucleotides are TGTGCCAGCAGCGTCGGGACAGGGGTGAACACTGAAGCTTTCTTT. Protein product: CASSVGTGVNTEAFF. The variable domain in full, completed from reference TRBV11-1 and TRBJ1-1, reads EAEVAQSPRYKITEKSQAVAFWCDPISGHATLYWYRQILGQGPELLVQFQDESVVDDSQLPKDRFSAERLKGVDSTLKIQPAELGDSAMYLCASSVGTGVNTEAFFGQGTRLTVV.

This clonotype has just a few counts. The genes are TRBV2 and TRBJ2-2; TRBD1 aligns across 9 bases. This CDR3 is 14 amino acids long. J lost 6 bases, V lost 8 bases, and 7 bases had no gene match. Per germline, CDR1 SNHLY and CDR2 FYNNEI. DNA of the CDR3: TGTGCCAGCGAGATGGGACAGGGCGCCGGGGAGCTGTTTTTT. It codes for CASEMGQGAGELFF.

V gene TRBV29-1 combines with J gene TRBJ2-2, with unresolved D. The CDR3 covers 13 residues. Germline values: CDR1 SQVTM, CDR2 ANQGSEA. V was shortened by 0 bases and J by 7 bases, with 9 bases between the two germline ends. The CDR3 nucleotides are TGCAGCGTTGAAGATCCGGCGAGCGGGGAGCTGTTTTTT. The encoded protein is CSVEDPASGELFF.

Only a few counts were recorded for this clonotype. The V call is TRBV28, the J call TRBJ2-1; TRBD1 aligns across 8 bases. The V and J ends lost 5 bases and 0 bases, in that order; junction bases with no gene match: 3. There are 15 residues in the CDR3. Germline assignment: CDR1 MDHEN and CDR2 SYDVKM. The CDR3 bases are TGTGCCAGCAGTCCCGACAGGGGCTCCTACAATGAGCAGTTCTTC. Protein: CASSPDRGSYNEQFF.

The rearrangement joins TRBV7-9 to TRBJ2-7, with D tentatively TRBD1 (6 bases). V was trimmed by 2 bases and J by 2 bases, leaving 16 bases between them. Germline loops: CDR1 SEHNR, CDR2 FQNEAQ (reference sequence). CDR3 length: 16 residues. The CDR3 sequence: CASSLFSVEGAYEQYV. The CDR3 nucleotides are TGTGCCAGCAGCTTATTTTCGGTAGAGGGGGCCTACGAGCAGTACGTC.

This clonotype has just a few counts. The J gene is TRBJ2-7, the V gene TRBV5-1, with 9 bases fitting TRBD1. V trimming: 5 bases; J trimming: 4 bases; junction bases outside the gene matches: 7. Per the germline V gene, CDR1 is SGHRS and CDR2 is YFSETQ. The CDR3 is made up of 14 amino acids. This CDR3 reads CASRGGTGLYEQYV. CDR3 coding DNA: TGCGCCAGCAGGGGCGGGACAGGGCTGTACGAGCAGTACGTC.

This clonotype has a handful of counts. In DNA form, the CDR3 reads TGTGCCAGCAGCCCGGACTTGCAGGAAGAGACCCAGTACTTC. Amino acids: CASSPDLQEETQYF. The J gene is TRBJ2-5, the V gene TRBV2, with a weak D call TRBD2 (5 bases). Looked up from germline, CDR1 is SNHLY and CDR2 is FYNNEI. CDR3 length equals 14 residues. Trimming cost V 6 bases and J 3 bases, with 14 bases left between them.

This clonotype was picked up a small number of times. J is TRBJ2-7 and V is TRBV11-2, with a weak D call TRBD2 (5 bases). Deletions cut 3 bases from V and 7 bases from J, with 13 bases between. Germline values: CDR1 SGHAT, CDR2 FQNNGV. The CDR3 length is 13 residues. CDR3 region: CASSLNRPGEQYF. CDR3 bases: TGTGCCAGCAGCTTGAACCGCCCGGGGGAGCAGTACTTC.

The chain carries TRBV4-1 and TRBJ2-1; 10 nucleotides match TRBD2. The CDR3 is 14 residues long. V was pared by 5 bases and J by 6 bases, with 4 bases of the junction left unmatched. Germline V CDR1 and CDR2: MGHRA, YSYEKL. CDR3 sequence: CASSFGLAVNEQFF. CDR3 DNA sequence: TGCGCCAGCAGCTTCGGACTAGCGGTCAATGAGCAGTTCTTC.

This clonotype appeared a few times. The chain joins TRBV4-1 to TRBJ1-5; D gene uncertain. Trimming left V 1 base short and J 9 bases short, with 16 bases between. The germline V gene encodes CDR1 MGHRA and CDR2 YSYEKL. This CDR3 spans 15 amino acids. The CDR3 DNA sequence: TGCGCCAGCAGCCAAGCGACTGACGGCGGAAGGCCCCAGCATTTT. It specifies CASSQATDGGRPQHF.

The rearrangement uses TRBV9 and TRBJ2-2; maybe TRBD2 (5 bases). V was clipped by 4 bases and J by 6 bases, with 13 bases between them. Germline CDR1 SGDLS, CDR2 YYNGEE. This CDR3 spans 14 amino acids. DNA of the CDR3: TGTGCCAGCAGCTCGAGGGTACTAGCCGGGGAGCTGTTTTTT. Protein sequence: CASSSRVLAGELFF.

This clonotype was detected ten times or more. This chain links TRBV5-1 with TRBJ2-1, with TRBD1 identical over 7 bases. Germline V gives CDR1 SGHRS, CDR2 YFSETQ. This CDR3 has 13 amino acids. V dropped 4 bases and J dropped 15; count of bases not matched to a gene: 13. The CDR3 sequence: CASSPDRALLWFF. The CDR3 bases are TGCGCCAGCAGCCCAGACAGGGCTCTATTATGGTTCTTC. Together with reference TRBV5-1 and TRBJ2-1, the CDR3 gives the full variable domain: KAGVTQTPRYLIKTRGQQVTLSCSPISGHRSVSWYQQTPGQGLQFLFEYFSETQRNKGNFPGRFSGRQFSNSRSEMNVSTLELGDSALYLCASSPDRALLWFFGPGTRLTVL.

The CDR3 DNA reads as TGTGCCACCAGTGATCGAGGGTCTGGTCAGCCCCAGCATTTT. Encoded protein: CATSDRGSGQPQHF. The chain uses TRBV24-1 and TRBJ1-5; D not resolved. The ends were cut back, 3 bases at V and 6 bases at J, with 11 bases in the middle. Germline-derived CDR1 and CDR2 are KGHDR and SFDVKD. This CDR3 is built from 14 residues.

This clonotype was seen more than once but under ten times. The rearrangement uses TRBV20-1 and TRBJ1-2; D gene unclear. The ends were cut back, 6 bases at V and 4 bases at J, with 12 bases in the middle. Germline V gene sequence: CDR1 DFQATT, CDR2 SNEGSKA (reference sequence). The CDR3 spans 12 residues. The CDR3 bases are TGCAGTGCCCCCCGGAACATCTATGGCTACACCTTC. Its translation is CSAPRNIYGYTF.

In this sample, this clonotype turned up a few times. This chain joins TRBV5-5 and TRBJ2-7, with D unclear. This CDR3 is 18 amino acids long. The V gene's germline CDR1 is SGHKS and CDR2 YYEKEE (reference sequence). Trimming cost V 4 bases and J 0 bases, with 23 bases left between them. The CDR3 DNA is TGTGCCAGCAGCACCGGACCACTGCTCGTCTTAGGCTCCTACGAGCAGTACTTC. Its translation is CASSTGPLLVLGSYEQYF.

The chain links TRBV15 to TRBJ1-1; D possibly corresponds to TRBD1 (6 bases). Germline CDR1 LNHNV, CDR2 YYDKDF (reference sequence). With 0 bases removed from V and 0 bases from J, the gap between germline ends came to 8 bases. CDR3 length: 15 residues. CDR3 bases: TGTGCCACCAGCAGAGACAGGGGTGTGAACACTGAAGCTTTCTTT. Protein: CATSRDRGVNTEAFF.

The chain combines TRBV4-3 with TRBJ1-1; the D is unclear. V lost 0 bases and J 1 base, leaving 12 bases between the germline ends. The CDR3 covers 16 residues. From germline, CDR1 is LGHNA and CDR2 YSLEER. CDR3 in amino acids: CASSQDYQDPNTEAFF. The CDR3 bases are TGCGCCAGCAGCCAAGATTACCAGGATCCGAACACTGAAGCTTTCTTT.

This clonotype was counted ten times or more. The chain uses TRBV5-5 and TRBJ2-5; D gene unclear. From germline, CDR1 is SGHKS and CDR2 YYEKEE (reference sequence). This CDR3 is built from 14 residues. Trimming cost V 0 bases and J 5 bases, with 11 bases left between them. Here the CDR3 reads CASSLGAHAETQYF. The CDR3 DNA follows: TGTGCCAGCAGCTTGGGGGCTCACGCGGAGACCCAGTACTTC.

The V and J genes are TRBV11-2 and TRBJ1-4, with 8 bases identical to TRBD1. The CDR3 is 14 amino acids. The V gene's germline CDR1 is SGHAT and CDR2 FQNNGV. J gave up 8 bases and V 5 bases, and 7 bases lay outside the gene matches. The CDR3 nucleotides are TGTGCCAGCAGCCAGGACAGGGAAACGGAAAAACTGTTTTTT. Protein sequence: CASSQDRETEKLFF.

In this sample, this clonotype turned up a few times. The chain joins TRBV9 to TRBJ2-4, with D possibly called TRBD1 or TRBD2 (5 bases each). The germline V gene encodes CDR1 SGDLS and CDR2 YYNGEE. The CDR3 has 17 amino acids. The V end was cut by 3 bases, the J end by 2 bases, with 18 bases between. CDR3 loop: CASSASWGLESKNIQYF. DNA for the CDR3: TGTGCCAGCAGCGCCTCCTGGGGGTTGGAATCCAAAAACATTCAGTACTTC. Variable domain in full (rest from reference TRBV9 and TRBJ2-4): DSGVTQTPKHLITATGQRVTLRCSPRSGDLSVYWYQQSLDQGLQFLIQYYNGEERAKGNILERFSAQQFPDLHSELNLSSLELGDSALYFCASSASWGLESKNIQYFGAGTRLSVL.

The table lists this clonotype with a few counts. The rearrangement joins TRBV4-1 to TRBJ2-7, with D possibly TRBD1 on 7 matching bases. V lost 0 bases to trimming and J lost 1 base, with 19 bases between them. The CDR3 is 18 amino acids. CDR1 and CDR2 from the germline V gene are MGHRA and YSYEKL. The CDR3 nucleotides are TGCGCCAGCAGCCAAGAAGTCGGGTGGAGGGGGCCTTCCTACGAGCAGTACGTC. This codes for CASSQEVGWRGPSYEQYV.

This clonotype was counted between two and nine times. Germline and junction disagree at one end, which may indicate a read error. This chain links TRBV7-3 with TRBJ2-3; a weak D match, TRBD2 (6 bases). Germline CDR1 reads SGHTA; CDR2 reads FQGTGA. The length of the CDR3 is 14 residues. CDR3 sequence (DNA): TGTGCCAGCAGCGTAACTAGCTTCACAGATACGCAGTATTTT. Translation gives CASSVTSFTDTQYF.

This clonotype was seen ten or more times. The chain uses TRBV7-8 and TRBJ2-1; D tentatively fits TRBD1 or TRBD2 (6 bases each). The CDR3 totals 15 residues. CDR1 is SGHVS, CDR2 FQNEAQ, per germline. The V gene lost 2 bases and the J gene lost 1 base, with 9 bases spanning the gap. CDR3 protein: CASSLRGVSYNEQFF. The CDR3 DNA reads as TGTGCCAGCAGCTTAAGGGGGGTTTCCTACAATGAGCAGTTCTTC.

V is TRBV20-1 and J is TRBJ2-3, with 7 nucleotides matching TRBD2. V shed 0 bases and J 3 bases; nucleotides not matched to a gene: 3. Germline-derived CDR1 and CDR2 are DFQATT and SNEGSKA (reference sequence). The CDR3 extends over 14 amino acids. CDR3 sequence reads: CSARDPGGTDTQYF. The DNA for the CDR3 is TGCAGTGCTAGAGATCCCGGGGGGACAGATACGCAGTATTTT.

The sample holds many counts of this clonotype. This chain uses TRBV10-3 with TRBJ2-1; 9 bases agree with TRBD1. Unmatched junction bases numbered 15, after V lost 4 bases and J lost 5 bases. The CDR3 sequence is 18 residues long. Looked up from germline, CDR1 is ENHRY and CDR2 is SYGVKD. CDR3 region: CAISGQLLTGGPNNEQFF. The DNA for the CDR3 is TGTGCCATCAGTGGCCAACTACTCACAGGGGGCCCAAACAATGAGCAGTTCTTC.

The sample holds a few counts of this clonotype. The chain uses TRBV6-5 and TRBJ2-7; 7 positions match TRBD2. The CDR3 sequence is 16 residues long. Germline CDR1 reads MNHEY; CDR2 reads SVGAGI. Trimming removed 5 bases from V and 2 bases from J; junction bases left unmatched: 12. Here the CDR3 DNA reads TGTGCCAGCAGTCTCCGGGCCGGGGGGAGAACCTACGAGCAGTACGTC. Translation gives CASSLRAGGRTYEQYV.

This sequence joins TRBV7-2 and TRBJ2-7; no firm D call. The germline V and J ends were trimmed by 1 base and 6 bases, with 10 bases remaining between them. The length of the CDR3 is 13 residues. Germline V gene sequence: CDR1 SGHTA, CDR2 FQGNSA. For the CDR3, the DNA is TGTGCCAGCAGCTTAGGGGTAGGGTCCGAGCAGTACGTC. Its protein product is CASSLGVGSEQYV.